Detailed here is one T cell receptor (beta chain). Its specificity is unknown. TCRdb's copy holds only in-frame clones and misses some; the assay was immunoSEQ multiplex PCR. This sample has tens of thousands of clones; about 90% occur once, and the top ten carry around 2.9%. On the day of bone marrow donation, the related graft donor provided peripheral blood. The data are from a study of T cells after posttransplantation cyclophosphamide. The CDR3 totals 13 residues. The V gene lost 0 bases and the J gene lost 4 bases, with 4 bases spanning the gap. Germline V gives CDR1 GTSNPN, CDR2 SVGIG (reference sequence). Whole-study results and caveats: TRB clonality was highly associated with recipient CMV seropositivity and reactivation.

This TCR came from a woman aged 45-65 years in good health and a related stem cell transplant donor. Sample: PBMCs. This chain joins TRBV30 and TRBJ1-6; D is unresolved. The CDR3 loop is CAWSVQYNSPLHF. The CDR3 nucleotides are TGTGCCTGGAGTGTACAGTATAATTCACCCCTCCACTTT.